These T cell receptor beta chains were read from a single sample in a study of identifying expanded T cells in peripheral blood. The method was immunoSEQ multiplex PCR; TCRdb's version includes in-frame clones alone and lacks a portion of them. This sample has some 96,000 clones, with over 70% found just once. Specimen: blood. The source is a person aged 18 to 75 in good health. Both conserved end residues are part of each CDR3. The D gene is left open where the match is weak. Clone size is stated in some rows and not others, as once, few, many or a class when expanded.

d_call,clone_size,v_call,j_call,cdr3_nt,cdr3_aa
-,few,TRBV7-9,TRBJ1-1,TGTGCCAGCAGCTTAGTTCAGGGGACCACTGAAGCTTTCTTT,CASSLVQGTTEAFF
-,few,TRBV11-3,TRBJ2-5,TGTGCCAGCACAGGACTTGGGGCGGGGCAAGAGACCCAGTACTTC,CASTGLGAGQETQYF
-,once,TRBV4-1,TRBJ1-1,TGCGCCAGCAGCCAAGAGGGGGGGGCCTACACTGAAGCTTTCTTT,CASSQEGGAYTEAFF
-,-,TRBV7-2,TRBJ2-1,TGTGCCAGCAGTTCGGGAGTAGGAGTCAATGAGCAGTTCTTC,CASSSGVGVNEQFF
-,once,TRBV5-1,TRBJ1-1,TGCGCCAGCAGCTCCCTGGGGGCTTCGAACACTGAAGCTTTCTTT,CASSSLGASNTEAFF
-,-,TRBV7-2,TRBJ2-3,TGTGCCAGCAGCCTGCAGGGTGGCACAGATACGCAGTATTTT,CASSLQGGTDTQYF
-,-,TRBV19,TRBJ2-1,TGTGCCAGTAGCTACAGAGAGGGGGTGCCGATCTTC,CASSYREGVPIF
-,-,TRBV19,TRBJ2-2,TGTGCCAGTACCCCAGCTATACAGCTCCCGGAGCTGTTTTTT,CASTPAIQLPELFF
TRBD2,-,TRBV7-8,TRBJ2-1,TGTGCCAGCAGCTTCCGACTAGCGGGGGGTAGGGAGCAGTTCTTC,CASSFRLAGGREQFF
TRBD1,few,TRBV10-2,TRBJ2-7,TGCGCCAGCAAGACAGGGTACGAGCAGTACTTC,CASKTGYEQYF
-,once,TRBV7-3,TRBJ2-7,TGTGCCAGCAGCTTGGGTCAGGGTGTTGGAGAGCAGTACTTC,CASSLGQGVGEQYF
TRBD2,once,TRBV5-4,TRBJ2-3,TGTGCCAGCAGCTTGGGACTAGCGGGGGGCACCCTAAGCACAGATACGCAGTATTTT,CASSLGLAGGTLSTDTQYF
TRBD1,-,TRBV6-5,TRBJ1-2,TGTGCCAGCAGTTTCCCAGGGGGCCGAGGCTACACCTTC,CASSFPGGRGYTF
-,-,TRBV30,TRBJ1-1,TGTGCCTGGAGACAGGCGAACACTGAAGCTTTCTTT,CAWRQANTEAFF
TRBD2,-,TRBV11-2,TRBJ2-1,TGTGCCAGCAGCAGGCGGGAGATCTCCTACAATGAGCAGTTCTTC,CASSRREISYNEQFF
-,-,TRBV27,TRBJ1-2,TGTGCCAGCAGTTCTTTGGGCAACTATGGCTACACCTTC,CASSSLGNYGYTF
TRBD2,-,TRBV5-1,TRBJ2-1,TGCGCCAGCAGCTTGGTGAGCGGGAGTTATGACAATGAGCAGTTCTTC,CASSLVSGSYDNEQFF
TRBD1,-,TRBV10-3,TRBJ2-2,TGTGCCATCAGAGGGACAGGGGCCGCCGGGGAGCTGTTTTTT,CAIRGTGAAGELFF
-,few,TRBV11-2,TRBJ1-5,TGTGCCAGCAGCTTAGGTGGAATAGGCAATCAGCCCCAGCATTTT,CASSLGGIGNQPQHF
-,-,TRBV19,TRBJ1-1,TGTTACCTGCCCTCCTCTAGGGGACGGACTGAAGCTTTCTTT,CYLPSSRGRTEAFF
-,once,TRBV4-2,TRBJ1-3,TGTGCCAGCAGCGGAGGGCTCTCTGGAAACACCATATATTTT,CASSGGLSGNTIYF
-,-,TRBV12-5,TRBJ2-1,TGTGCTAGTGGTTTGGGACACCTAATCAACAATGAGCAGTTCTTC,CASGLGHLINNEQFF
TRBD1,many,TRBV10-2,TRBJ2-7,TGCGCCGCTGGACAGGGGTCTTTCTACGAGCAGTACTTC,CAAGQGSFYEQYF
-,-,TRBV30,TRBJ1-1,TGTGCCTGGAGCCCGGTGGCAGATGAAGCTTTCTTT,CAWSPVADEAFF
-,few,TRBV6-5,TRBJ1-1,TGTGCCGGGGGCTGGGGCACTGAAGCTTTCTTT,CAGGWGTEAFF
-,-,TRBV5-1,TRBJ1-1,TGCGCCAGCAGCTCTCAGGGTGGATCGGCGATAACTGAAGCTTTCTTT,CASSSQGGSAITEAFF
-,-,TRBV30,TRBJ1-2,TGTGCCTGGAGCCCAGGGCTTTCCTATGGCTACACCTTC,CAWSPGLSYGYTF
-,-,TRBV15,TRBJ1-5,TGTGCCACCAGCAGAGCCCTATCACAGGTCGTACCGAATCAGCCCCAGCATTTT,CATSRALSQVVPNQPQHF
-,-,TRBV5-6,TRBJ2-3,TGTGCCAGCAGCTCAGGACCAGTTACAGATACGCAGTATTTT,CASSSGPVTDTQYF
-,-,TRBV5-1,TRBJ1-3,TGCGCCAGCAGCGAGCTAACGAAGGGCTCTGGAAACACCATATATTTT,CASSELTKGSGNTIYF
TRBD2,-,TRBV5-4,TRBJ2-4,TGTGCCAGCAGTCTTAAGCGGGAGGGTGTGAACATTCAGTACTTC,CASSLKREGVNIQYF
TRBD2,once,TRBV7-8,TRBJ2-7,TGTGCCAGCAGCTGGACCGGGACTAGCGCTTACGAGCAGTACTTC,CASSWTGTSAYEQYF
-,-,TRBV5-6,TRBJ1-4,TGTGCCAGCAGCAGAGCTCGGGGAGGTAGTTGGGCAACTAATGAAAAACTGTTTTTT,CASSRARGGSWATNEKLFF
-,-,TRBV7-2,TRBJ1-1,TGTGCCAGCAGCTTGATGACAGAGAACACTGAAGCTTTCTTT,CASSLMTENTEAFF
-,-,TRBV6-5,TRBJ1-4,TGTGCCAGCAGTTATACTACAGGAGGGAATGAAAAACTGTTTTTT,CASSYTTGGNEKLFF
-,-,TRBV7-9,TRBJ1-5,TGTGCCAGCAGCGAGGGTTGGGACAATCAGCCCCAGCATTTT,CASSEGWDNQPQHF
TRBD2,-,TRBV5-1,TRBJ2-7,TGCGCCAGCAGAACGGGACTAGCAGACTACGAGCAGTACTTC,CASRTGLADYEQYF
TRBD2,-,TRBV9,TRBJ2-1,TGTGCCAGCAGCGTTGGGGCTAGCGGGAGTGGCTCGCTTGAGCAGTTCTTC,CASSVGASGSGSLEQFF